These 9 T cell receptor beta chains originate from one sample sequenced in a study of blood T cell repertoires in COVID-19. Libraries were prepared by immunoSEQ multiplex PCR; TCRdb keeps only in-frame clonotypes and omits some of them. The top ten hold around 5.5% of the sample, which has 110,000 or so clones, around 85% seen once. Sequences were obtained from peripheral blood. These receptors were collected from a woman aged 60-75 years with COVID-19, enrolled during active disease.

This clone came up a few times. This chain connects TRBV19 to TRBJ1-5, with D uncertain. This CDR3 spans 14 amino acids. Germline V gives CDR1 LNHDA, CDR2 SQIVND (reference sequence). The V gene lost 6 bases and the J gene lost 0 bases, with 9 bases spanning the gap. CDR3 in amino acids: CASRDDYSNQPQHF. The CDR3 nucleotides read TGTGCCAGTAGGGACGACTATAGCAATCAGCCCCAGCATTTT. Full variable domain (remainder filled in from reference TRBV19 and TRBJ1-5): DGGITQSPKYLFRKEGQNVTLSCEQNLNHDAMYWYRQDPGQGLRLIYYSQIVNDFQKGDIAEGYSVSREKKESFPLTVTSAQKNPTAFYLCASRDDYSNQPQHFGDGTRLSIL.

This chain connects TRBV23-1 to TRBJ2-1, with 12 bases identical to TRBD2. TRBV23-1 has ORF status, its function being uncertain. Trimming removed 10 bases from V and 6 bases from J; junction bases left unmatched: 7. This CDR3 contains 14 residues. This CDR3 reads CANHLAGGGNEQFF. In DNA form, the CDR3 reads TGCGCCAACCACCTAGCGGGGGGGGGCAATGAGCAGTTCTTC.

CDR3: CAIRGGPSTDTQYF. The CDR3 region has the DNA TGTGCCATCAGGGGGGGACCTAGCACAGATACGCAGTATTTT. The genes are TRBV10-3 and TRBJ2-3, with a tentative D call TRBD2 (6 bases). CDR3 length: 14 amino acids. V lost 6 bases to trimming and J lost 0 bases, with 10 bases between them. CDR1 is ENHRY and CDR2 is SYGVKD in the germline V gene.

This chain connects TRBV6-5 to TRBJ1-6; D gene ambiguous. Per the germline V gene, CDR1 is MNHEY and CDR2 is SVGAGI. The CDR3 is 13 amino acids. Trimming left V 8 bases short and J 1 base short, with 6 bases between. CDR3 protein: CASLKSYNSPLHF. The CDR3 region has the DNA TGTGCCAGCCTTAAATCCTATAATTCACCCCTCCACTTT.

This chain joins TRBV5-1 and TRBJ2-1; 8 bases agree with TRBD1. CDR3 length: 16 amino acids. The germline V gene has CDR1 SGHRS and CDR2 YFSETQ. V lost 0 bases and J lost 3; bases outside the gene matches: 5. The CDR3 region is CASSLETGDNYNEQFF. The CDR3 nucleotides read TGCGCCAGCAGCTTGGAGACAGGGGACAACTACAATGAGCAGTTCTTC.

The V call is TRBV19, the J call TRBJ2-7, with TRBD2 identical over 9 bases. Germline V gene lookup returns CDR1 LNHDA and CDR2 SQIVND (reference sequence). This CDR3 spans 16 amino acids. J lost 5 bases, V lost 5 bases, and 13 bases had no gene match. Here the CDR3 reads CASSPPGLRGGHEQYF. CDR3 nucleotides: TGTGCCAGTAGTCCCCCGGGACTGCGGGGGGGGCACGAGCAGTACTTC. The full variable domain, with the rest looked up from reference TRBV19 and TRBJ2-7, is DGGITQSPKYLFRKEGQNVTLSCEQNLNHDAMYWYRQDPGQGLRLIYYSQIVNDFQKGDIAEGYSVSREKKESFPLTVTSAQKNPTAFYLCASSPPGLRGGHEQYFGPGTRLTVT.

The chain joins TRBV19 to TRBJ2-3; D unresolved. Per the germline V gene, CDR1 is LNHDA and CDR2 is SQIVND (reference sequence). The CDR3 has 13 amino acids. Trimming shortened V by 6 bases and J by 0 bases, and 7 bases separated the two germline ends. CDR3 protein: CASSTSSTDTQYF. As DNA, the CDR3 is TGTGCCAGTAGCACGAGTAGCACAGATACGCAGTATTTT.

V and J are TRBV2 and TRBJ2-5, with 8 bases that match TRBD1. Germline assignment: CDR1 SNHLY and CDR2 FYNNEI. V gave up 6 bases and J gave up 0 bases; unmatched junction bases: 3. The CDR3 loop spans 14 amino acids. The CDR3 loop is CASRQGANQETQYF. CDR3 nucleotides: TGTGCCAGCAGGCAGGGGGCGAACCAAGAGACCCAGTACTTC.

The chain joins TRBV19 to TRBJ1-2; unclear D gene. This CDR3 region has 15 residues. Germline loops: CDR1 LNHDA, CDR2 SQIVND (reference sequence). V gave up 2 bases and J gave up 0 bases, with 10 bases separating them. The CDR3 DNA is TGTGCCAGTAGTATAAGTGGCCTGACTAACTATGGCTACACCTTC. This codes for CASSISGLTNYGYTF. The whole variable domain, remainder taken from reference TRBV19 and TRBJ1-2, is DGGITQSPKYLFRKEGQNVTLSCEQNLNHDAMYWYRQDPGQGLRLIYYSQIVNDFQKGDIAEGYSVSREKKESFPLTVTSAQKNPTAFYLCASSISGLTNYGYTFGSGTRLTVV.